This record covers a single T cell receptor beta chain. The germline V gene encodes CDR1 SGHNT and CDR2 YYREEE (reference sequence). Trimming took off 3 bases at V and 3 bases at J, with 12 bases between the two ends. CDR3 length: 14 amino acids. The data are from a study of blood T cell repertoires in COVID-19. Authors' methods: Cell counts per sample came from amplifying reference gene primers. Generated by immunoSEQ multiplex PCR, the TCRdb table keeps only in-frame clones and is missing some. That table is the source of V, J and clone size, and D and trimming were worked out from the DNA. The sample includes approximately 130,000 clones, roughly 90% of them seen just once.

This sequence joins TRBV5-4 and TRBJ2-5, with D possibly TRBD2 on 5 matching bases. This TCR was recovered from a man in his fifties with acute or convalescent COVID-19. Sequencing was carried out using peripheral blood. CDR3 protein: CASSYRTGEETQYF. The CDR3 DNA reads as TGTGCCAGCAGCTACCGGACTGGGGAAGAGACCCAGTACTTC.